A selection of T cell receptor beta chains follows, all from one sample in a study of blood T cell repertoires in COVID-19. Profiling relied on immunoSEQ multiplex PCR, and the TCRdb table lists in-frame clones only, not all of them. The data show fewer than 60,000 clones, 82% seen once. The material sequenced was peripheral blood. These receptors all stem from a man older than 75 with COVID-19, enrolled during active disease. CDR3s include the opening cysteine and the closing phenylalanine or tryptophan. D genes are given only for firm matches. Clone size appears in some rows only: once, few, many, or a class for an expanded clone.

d_call: TRBD2; v_call: TRBV5-6; j_call: TRBJ2-1; clone_size: -; cdr3_nt: TGTGCCAGCAGCTTGCCAGCCGGGACTAGGGATGGCAATGAGCAGTTCTTC; cdr3_aa: CASSLPAGTRDGNEQFF
d_call: -; v_call: TRBV6-2/TRBV6-3; j_call: TRBJ1-5; clone_size: few; cdr3_nt: TGTGCCAGCAGTTACTCAAGGAGGGATCTTCAGCCCCAGCATTTT; cdr3_aa: CASSYSRRDLQPQHF
d_call: -; v_call: TRBV5-1; j_call: TRBJ1-1; clone_size: -; cdr3_nt: TGCGCCAGCACGCCCCCGGAGGGAGTCTCGAACACTGAAGCTTTCTTT; cdr3_aa: CASTPPEGVSNTEAFF
d_call: TRBD1; v_call: TRBV4-1; j_call: TRBJ1-2; clone_size: once; cdr3_nt: TGCGCCAGCAGCCTACAAGTGGACCGGGGACAGGGCGGGTATGGCTACACCTTC; cdr3_aa: CASSLQVDRGQGGYGYTF
d_call: TRBD2; v_call: TRBV7-8; j_call: TRBJ2-2; clone_size: -; cdr3_nt: TGTGCCAGCAGCCCTGGCGCTAGCGGATTCACCGGGGAGCTGTTTTTT; cdr3_aa: CASSPGASGFTGELFF
d_call: TRBD2; v_call: TRBV24-1; j_call: TRBJ2-5; clone_size: -; cdr3_nt: TGTGCCACCAGTGGGGGACTAGCGGCCCAAGAGACCCAGTACTTC; cdr3_aa: CATSGGLAAQETQYF
d_call: TRBD1; v_call: TRBV28; j_call: TRBJ1-5; clone_size: -; cdr3_nt: TGTGCCAGCTTGACGGGACAGGGAAATCAGCCCCAGCATTTT; cdr3_aa: CASLTGQGNQPQHF
d_call: TRBD2; v_call: TRBV19; j_call: TRBJ2-2; clone_size: -; cdr3_nt: TGTGCCAGTAGTATATGGCTAGCGGGAGTTCACGGGGAGCTGTTTTTT; cdr3_aa: CASSIWLAGVHGELFF
d_call: -; v_call: TRBV28; j_call: TRBJ1-5; clone_size: -; cdr3_nt: TGTGCCAGCAGTTTTGCGGATAATCAGCCCCAGCATTTT; cdr3_aa: CASSFADNQPQHF
d_call: -; v_call: TRBV27; j_call: TRBJ2-3; clone_size: -; cdr3_nt: TGTGCCAGCAGTTTTCCTAGCACAGATACGCAGTATTTT; cdr3_aa: CASSFPSTDTQYF
d_call: TRBD1; v_call: TRBV30; j_call: TRBJ1-2; clone_size: -; cdr3_nt: TGTGCCTGGAGTGTACTTCTGGCAGGGGGAGGTGGCTACACCTTC; cdr3_aa: CAWSVLLAGGGGYTF
d_call: -; v_call: TRBV12-3/TRBV12-4; j_call: TRBJ1-2; clone_size: -; cdr3_nt: TGTGCCAGCAGCCTAGGGGTCCGCTACACCTTC; cdr3_aa: CASSLGVRYTF
d_call: -; v_call: TRBV7-9; j_call: TRBJ2-5; clone_size: once; cdr3_nt: TGTGCCAGCAGCTTAGGTTCTCAGGGCATGACCCAGTACTTC; cdr3_aa: CASSLGSQGMTQYF
d_call: -; v_call: TRBV5-5; j_call: TRBJ1-4; clone_size: -; cdr3_nt: TGTGCCAGCAGCTTGGTCGGACAGCCGTTTAATGAAAAACTGTTTTTT; cdr3_aa: CASSLVGQPFNEKLFF
d_call: TRBD2; v_call: TRBV5-4; j_call: TRBJ2-2; clone_size: -; cdr3_nt: TGTGCCAGCAGCTCCGTCCGGGGGGGGAGCACCGGGGAGCTGTTTTTT; cdr3_aa: CASSSVRGGSTGELFF
d_call: -; v_call: TRBV29-1; j_call: TRBJ2-3; clone_size: -; cdr3_nt: TGCAGCGTCGGTAAGCGGGTGGGCACAGATACGCAGTATTTT; cdr3_aa: CSVGKRVGTDTQYF
d_call: -; v_call: TRBV7-2; j_call: TRBJ1-1; clone_size: -; cdr3_nt: TGTGCCAGCAGCTTCCCCCCTGACAGATTGAACACTGAAGCTTTCTTT; cdr3_aa: CASSFPPDRLNTEAFF
d_call: -; v_call: TRBV5-4; j_call: TRBJ2-2; clone_size: -; cdr3_nt: TGTGCCAGCAGCCCATGGCCGGGACAGAACACCGGGGAGCTGTTTTTT; cdr3_aa: CASSPWPGQNTGELFF
d_call: -; v_call: TRBV7-2; j_call: TRBJ2-5; clone_size: few; cdr3_nt: TGTGCCAGCAGCTTGGGCTCCCAAGAGACCCAGTACTTC; cdr3_aa: CASSLGSQETQYF
d_call: TRBD2; v_call: TRBV4-2; j_call: TRBJ2-7; clone_size: -; cdr3_nt: TGTGCCAGCAGCCAGCAAGCTAGCGGGGGGACCTCCTACGAGCAGTACTTC; cdr3_aa: CASSQQASGGTSYEQYF
d_call: -; v_call: TRBV6-4; j_call: TRBJ2-2; clone_size: -; cdr3_nt: TGTGCCAGCAGTGATTCAGGGCAGAACACCGGGGAGCTGTTTTTT; cdr3_aa: CASSDSGQNTGELFF
d_call: -; v_call: TRBV3-1/TRBV3-2; j_call: TRBJ1-5; clone_size: -; cdr3_nt: TGTGCCAGCAGCCGAGGGCGTTTGCAGCCCCAGCATTTT; cdr3_aa: CASSRGRLQPQHF
d_call: TRBD2; v_call: TRBV3-1/TRBV3-2; j_call: TRBJ2-5; clone_size: -; cdr3_nt: TGTGCCAGCAGCTCCGGGACCGGGGGGGGGAGCGACTTC; cdr3_aa: CASSSGTGGGSDF
d_call: -; v_call: TRBV30; j_call: TRBJ1-4; clone_size: few; cdr3_nt: TGTGCCTGGAGTAATCAGGAGGTCGGTGAAAAACTGTTTTTT; cdr3_aa: CAWSNQEVGEKLFF
d_call: -; v_call: TRBV12-3/TRBV12-4; j_call: TRBJ1-5; clone_size: -; cdr3_nt: TGTGCCAGCACCCTCCGGGGTCAGCCCCAGCATTTT; cdr3_aa: CASTLRGQPQHF
d_call: -; v_call: TRBV7-2; j_call: TRBJ1-5; clone_size: -; cdr3_nt: TGTGCCAGCAGCCCAATGGGGGGGGCCAGTCAGCCCCAGCATTTT; cdr3_aa: CASSPMGGASQPQHF
d_call: -; v_call: TRBV6-6; j_call: TRBJ1-5; clone_size: -; cdr3_nt: TGTGCCAGCAGTTCTTATAGCAATCAGCCCCAGCATTTT; cdr3_aa: CASSSYSNQPQHF
d_call: TRBD1; v_call: TRBV5-1; j_call: TRBJ2-3; clone_size: -; cdr3_nt: TGCGCCAGCAGCTTAGCCCTGGGACAGGGGGGCACAGATACGCAGTATTTT; cdr3_aa: CASSLALGQGGTDTQYF
d_call: -; v_call: TRBV15; j_call: TRBJ2-1; clone_size: -; cdr3_nt: TGTGCCACCAGCAGAGATCATCCCTCGACTAGTTTTAGGTACAATGAGCAGTTCTTC; cdr3_aa: CATSRDHPSTSFRYNEQFF
d_call: TRBD1; v_call: TRBV20-1; j_call: TRBJ1-5; clone_size: -; cdr3_nt: TGCAGTGCTAGTGCCCAGGGGGCTAGCAATCAGCCCCAGCATTTT; cdr3_aa: CSASAQGASNQPQHF
d_call: TRBD1; v_call: TRBV9; j_call: TRBJ2-3; clone_size: few; cdr3_nt: TGTGCCAGCAGCCCGACGGGGACAGTGGCAGATACGCAGTATTTT; cdr3_aa: CASSPTGTVADTQYF
d_call: -; v_call: TRBV25-1; j_call: TRBJ1-3; clone_size: -; cdr3_nt: TGTGCCAGCAGCACCGTGGAGGCCCTCTCTGGAAACACCATATATTTT; cdr3_aa: CASSTVEALSGNTIYF
d_call: -; v_call: TRBV12-5; j_call: TRBJ1-2; clone_size: -; cdr3_nt: TGTGCTAGTGCCCTAACAGGGTCAGGAGGCTACACCTTC; cdr3_aa: CASALTGSGGYTF
d_call: TRBD2; v_call: TRBV2; j_call: TRBJ2-4; clone_size: -; cdr3_nt: TGTGCCAGCAGTCCTGGGACTAGCGGGATGTCAAAAAACATTCAGTACTTC; cdr3_aa: CASSPGTSGMSKNIQYF
d_call: TRBD1; v_call: TRBV19; j_call: TRBJ2-2; clone_size: -; cdr3_nt: TGTGCCAGCCCCGGGACAGGGGGCACCGGGGAGCTGTTTTTT; cdr3_aa: CASPGTGGTGELFF
d_call: TRBD1; v_call: TRBV4-2; j_call: TRBJ1-1; clone_size: -; cdr3_nt: TGTGCCAGCAGCCAAGATCCGGGACAGGGGGCTTCTGAAGCTTTCTTT; cdr3_aa: CASSQDPGQGASEAFF
d_call: -; v_call: TRBV5-1; j_call: TRBJ2-1; clone_size: -; cdr3_nt: TGCGCCAGCAGCTTGGAACAGTACAATGAGCAGTTCTTC; cdr3_aa: CASSLEQYNEQFF
d_call: TRBD1; v_call: TRBV18; j_call: TRBJ1-5; clone_size: -; cdr3_nt: TGTGCCAGCTCACCAAATAATGACAGGGTCAGCAATCAGCCCCAGCATTTT; cdr3_aa: CASSPNNDRVSNQPQHF
d_call: -; v_call: TRBV12-3/TRBV12-4; j_call: TRBJ1-2; clone_size: -; cdr3_nt: TGTGCCGTTGAAACATGGGGAGACAATGGCTACACCTTC; cdr3_aa: CAVETWGDNGYTF
d_call: -; v_call: TRBV5-4; j_call: TRBJ1-5; clone_size: -; cdr3_nt: TGTGCCAGCAGCCGGGGTACAGATAATCAGCCCCAGCATTTT; cdr3_aa: CASSRGTDNQPQHF
d_call: -; v_call: TRBV2; j_call: TRBJ1-2; clone_size: -; cdr3_nt: TGTGCCAGCAGAGTCCAGGGTAGTGCCCGACATGGCTACACCTTC; cdr3_aa: CASRVQGSARHGYTF
d_call: TRBD1; v_call: TRBV5-6; j_call: TRBJ1-4; clone_size: -; cdr3_nt: TGTGCCAGCAGCTTGCAGGGACAGGGGACAGCAACTAATGAAAAACTGTTTTTT; cdr3_aa: CASSLQGQGTATNEKLFF
d_call: TRBD1; v_call: TRBV28; j_call: TRBJ1-2; clone_size: -; cdr3_nt: TGTGCCAGCAGTTTAAACAGGGGAATAGGCTACACCTTC; cdr3_aa: CASSLNRGIGYTF
d_call: -; v_call: TRBV7-2; j_call: TRBJ2-3; clone_size: -; cdr3_nt: TGTGCCAGCAGCTTAGGAGGCGGTAGCGCACCATCCACAGATACGCAGTATTTT; cdr3_aa: CASSLGGGSAPSTDTQYF
d_call: TRBD2; v_call: TRBV5-1; j_call: TRBJ2-1; clone_size: once; cdr3_nt: TGCGCCAGCAGCCCCATCCCGTCTAGCGGGCTATCCTACAATGAGCAGTTCTTC; cdr3_aa: CASSPIPSSGLSYNEQFF
d_call: TRBD1; v_call: TRBV14; j_call: TRBJ1-1; clone_size: -; cdr3_nt: TGTGCCAGCAGCCAGATAGGGACAGCGAACACTGAAGCTTTCTTT; cdr3_aa: CASSQIGTANTEAFF